The 19 T cell receptor beta chains reported below all come from one sample, sequenced in a study of T cell repertoires in cytomegalovirus infection. These TCRs' antigens remain unknown. TCRdb re-called the reads with MiXCR, one entry per CDR3 protein. The repertoire holds some 310,000 distinct CDR3 sequences, with more than 20% as singletons. Here the sequenced sample was cultured PBMCs, taken from culture after CMV antigen stimulation. These receptors were collected from a human donor in good health (CMV status not recorded). Some clones in this sample may be carry-over from other donors' samples.

The chain is built from TRBV20-1 and TRBJ2-5, with 10 bases matching TRBD1. V trimming: 0 bases; J trimming: 5 bases; junction bases outside the gene matches: 3. The germline V gene has CDR1 DFQATT and CDR2 SNEGSKA (reference sequence). There are 14 residues in the CDR3. CDR3 nucleotide sequence: TGCAGTGCTAGAGATCGGACAGGGGGGGAGACCCAGTACTTC. Translating it yields CSARDRTGGETQYF.

V usage is TRBV12-3 or TRBV12-4 and J usage is TRBJ2-1, with TRBD2 matching over 12 bases. The CDR3 spans 16 residues. Trimming removed 5 bases from V and 4 bases from J; junction bases left unmatched: 6. The CDR3 DNA is TGTGCCAGCAGTACCACGACTAGCGGGAGATACAATGAGCAGTTCTTC. This gives the protein CASSTTTSGRYNEQFF.

This chain links TRBV18 with TRBJ2-3; D is unresolved. The germline CDR1 and CDR2 sequences are KGHSH and LQKENI. V was pared by 5 bases and J by 0 bases, with 12 bases between. CDR3 length: 15 residues. In nucleotides, the CDR3 is TGTGCCAGCTCATCTAACCCCCCTAGCACAGATACGCAGTATTTT. Amino acids: CASSSNPPSTDTQYF.

In its sample, this clonotype was seen once. CDR3 residues: CASRAQGWNEQYF. CDR3 DNA: TGTGCCAGCAGAGCGCAGGGGTGGAACGAGCAGTACTTC. This chain joins TRBV2 and TRBJ2-7; a weak D match, TRBD1 (6 bases). CDR3 length: 13 amino acids. V was cut by 6 bases and J by 5 bases, with 14 bases left in between. CDR1 is SNHLY, CDR2 FYNNEI, per germline.

A few counts support this clonotype. This chain connects TRBV28 to TRBJ1-5, with a possible D match to TRBD1 (5 bases). This CDR3 is built from 16 residues. Looked up from germline, CDR1 is MDHEN and CDR2 is SYDVKM. V was pared by 7 bases and J by 7 bases, with 23 bases between. CDR3 loop: CASNLGSSGIGQPQHF. CDR3 bases: TGTGCCAGCAACCTAGGAAGTTCAGGGATCGGGCAGCCCCAGCATTTT.

This clonotype was seen ten or more times. The V gene is TRBV28, the J gene TRBJ1-5, with 7 nucleotides matching TRBD1. Germline values: CDR1 MDHEN, CDR2 SYDVKM. J gave up 0 bases and V 3 bases, and 11 bases lay outside the gene matches. There are 18 residues in the CDR3. The DNA of the CDR3 is TGTGCCAGCAGTTTGTGGGGTTGGGGACAGAATAGCAATCAGCCCCAGCATTTT. It translates to CASSLWGWGQNSNQPQHF.

The chain couples TRBV18 to TRBJ2-3, with D perhaps matching TRBD2 (6 bases). Germline V gives CDR1 KGHSH, CDR2 LQKENI. The CDR3 runs 16 residues. Trimming removed 3 bases from V and 0 bases from J, with 13 bases in between. In DNA form, the CDR3 reads TGTGCCAGCTCACCTTTGAGCGGGTCTAGCACAGATACGCAGTATTTT. Translating it yields CASSPLSGSSTDTQYF.

This clonotype occurred many times. The chain carries TRBV7-9 and TRBJ2-5; TRBD2 matches 10 bases. Looked up from germline, CDR1 is SEHNR and CDR2 is FQNEAQ (reference sequence). V shed 4 bases and J 1 base; nucleotides not matched to a gene: 6. The length of the CDR3 is 16 residues. CDR3 loop: CASSSSLAGVQETQYF. Written as DNA, the CDR3 is TGTGCCAGCAGCTCCTCCCTAGCGGGGGTCCAAGAGACCCAGTACTTC.

The rearrangement joins TRBV27 to TRBJ2-3, with TRBD2 matching over 10 bases. The V gene end was trimmed by 3 bases and the J gene end by 5 bases; junction bases not matched to a gene: 8. From germline, CDR1 is MNHEY and CDR2 SMNVEV (reference sequence). There are 16 residues in the CDR3. CDR3 in amino acids: CASSLGGLALGDTQYF. The CDR3 bases are TGTGCCAGCAGTTTGGGGGGACTAGCGTTGGGAGATACGCAGTATTTT.

This clonotype has ten or more counts. This sequence joins TRBV7-8 and TRBJ2-3; TRBD2 agrees at 7 bases. The V and J ends lost 3 bases and 0 bases, in that order; junction bases with no gene match: 6. The CDR3 is made up of 16 amino acids. Per germline, CDR1 SGHVS and CDR2 FQNEAQ. The CDR3 loop is CASSFLPSGSTDTQYF. The DNA of the CDR3 is TGTGCCAGCAGCTTTTTACCTAGCGGTAGCACAGATACGCAGTATTTT.

The chain is built from TRBV6-2 or TRBV6-3 and TRBJ2-1, with D unresolved. Germline CDR1 is MNHEY and CDR2 is SVGEGT. CDR3 length: 12 amino acids. Trimming shortened V by 1 base and J by 7 bases, and 5 bases separated the two germline ends. CDR3 in DNA: TGTGCCAGCAGTTACTATCAGAATGAGCAGTTCTTC. This sequence encodes CASSYYQNEQFF.

About this clonotype: A much larger clone lies a single base off, so this may be a read error. This chain joins TRBV7-2 and TRBJ2-7, with 12 bases fitting TRBD1. V dropped 3 bases and J dropped 9; count of bases not matched to a gene: 9. This CDR3 spans 15 amino acids. Per germline, CDR1 SGHTA and CDR2 FQGNSA. This CDR3 reads CASSFPHGTGGGQYF. Written as DNA, the CDR3 is TGTGCCAGCAGCTTCCCGCACGGGACAGGGGGCGGGCAGTACTTC.

The J gene is TRBJ2-3, the V gene TRBV7-2; 7 bases align to TRBD2. Germline V gene lookup returns CDR1 SGHTA and CDR2 FQGNSA. This CDR3 is built from 17 residues. V was pared by 7 bases and J by 0 bases, with 13 bases of the junction left unmatched. The CDR3 spells CASTSYSAGISTDTQYF. Here the CDR3 DNA reads TGTGCCAGCACATCATATTCAGCGGGAATCAGCACAGATACGCAGTATTTT.

This clonotype appeared a few times. A much bigger clone sits one base away, suggesting this may be a read error. The V and J genes are TRBV7-9 and TRBJ1-2; D is possibly TRBD1 (5 bases). Trimming left V 1 base short and J 6 bases short, with 9 bases between. This CDR3 has 13 amino acids. From germline, CDR1 is SEHNR and CDR2 FQNEAQ (reference sequence). CDR3 amino acids: CASSLGREDGYTF. Here the CDR3 DNA reads TGTGCCAGCAGCTTAGGCAGGGAAGATGGCTACACCTTC.

The chain has TRBV7-2 and TRBJ2-2, with TRBD1 as a possible D gene (6 bases). Looked up from germline, CDR1 is SGHTA and CDR2 is FQGNSA. V was shortened by 1 base and J by 3 bases, with 9 bases between the two germline ends. CDR3 length: 15 amino acids. The CDR3 sequence is CASSLEAGDTGELFF. CDR3 DNA: TGTGCCAGCAGCTTAGAGGCAGGGGACACCGGGGAGCTGTTTTTT.

The V and J genes are TRBV7-9 and TRBJ1-2, with D maybe TRBD1 (6 bases). Germline CDR1 reads SEHNR; CDR2 reads FQNEAQ (reference sequence). The V gene lost 5 bases and the J gene lost 3 bases, with 13 bases spanning the gap. This CDR3 is built from 14 residues. The CDR3 DNA reads TGTGCCAGCAGCCAGCAGGGGATATACTATGGCTACACCTTC. It yields the protein CASSQQGIYYGYTF. Using reference TRBV7-9 and TRBJ1-2 for the parts outside the CDR3, the full variable domain is DTGVSQNPRHKITKRGQNVTFRCDPISEHNRLYWYRQTLGQGPEFLTYFQNEAQLEKSRLLSDRFSAERPKGSFSTLEIQRTEQGDSAMYLCASSQQGIYYGYTFGSGTRLTVV.

The rearrangement uses TRBV6-8 and TRBJ2-7; no definite D call. V lost 3 bases, J lost 6 bases, and 9 bases lay in between. This CDR3 has 12 amino acids. In germline, CDR1 is MNHGY, CDR2 SAAAGT. The CDR3 nucleotides read TGTGCCAGCAGTTATCCTCCGTTCGAGCAGTACTTC. Protein: CASSYPPFEQYF.

The chain links TRBV6-6 to TRBJ1-3; D remains ambiguous. Germline CDR1 is MNHNY and CDR2 is SVGAGI (reference sequence). The V end was cut by 2 bases, the J end by 7 bases, with 15 bases between. The CDR3 is 15 amino acids. The CDR3 DNA follows: TGTGCCAGCAGTTACACCTCACCGGACCTGAACACCATATATTTT. Translating gives CASSYTSPDLNTIYF.

This clonotype came up many times. The CDR3 DNA reads TGTGCCAGCAGCCGCGGGATAGCGGGAGGCGCAGATACGCAGTATTTT. This gives the protein CASSRGIAGGADTQYF. The chain couples TRBV7-2 to TRBJ2-3, with 10 nucleotides matching TRBD2. This CDR3 region has 16 residues. CDR1 is SGHTA and CDR2 is FQGNSA in the germline V gene. Losses at the gene ends were 5 bases for V and 4 bases for J; bases not matched to a gene: 9.